The present T cell receptor beta chain was sequenced within a study of blood T cell repertoires in COVID-19. This CDR3 has 11 amino acids. V lost 5 bases and J lost 13, with 14 bases in between. Germline CDR1 reads MNHEY; CDR2 reads SVGAGI. Method: immunoSEQ multiplex PCR; TCRdb's copy keeps in-frame clones and lacks some. Among about 60,000 clones listed, about 86% were seen once. The chain recombines TRBV6-5 with TRBJ1-1; the D gene is possibly TRBD1 (5 bases). This receptor was identified in a woman of 80 years or more with active COVID-19. Sequencing was done on a sample of peripheral blood. CDR3 DNA: TGTGCCAGCAGTCCTCAGGGTACCGTTTTCTTT. Encoded protein: CASSPQGTVFF.